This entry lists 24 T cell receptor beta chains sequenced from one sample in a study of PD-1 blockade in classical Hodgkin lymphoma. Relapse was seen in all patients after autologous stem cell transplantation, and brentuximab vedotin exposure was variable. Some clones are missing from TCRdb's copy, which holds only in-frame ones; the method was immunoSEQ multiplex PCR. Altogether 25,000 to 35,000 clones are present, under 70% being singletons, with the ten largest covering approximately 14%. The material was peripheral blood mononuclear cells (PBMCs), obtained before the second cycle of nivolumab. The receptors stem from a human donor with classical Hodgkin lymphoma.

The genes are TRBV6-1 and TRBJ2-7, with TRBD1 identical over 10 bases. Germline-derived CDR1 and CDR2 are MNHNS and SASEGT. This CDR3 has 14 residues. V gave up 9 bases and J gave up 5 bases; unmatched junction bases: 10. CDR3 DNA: TGTGCCAGGAGGGGGGACAGGGGCGGGAACGAGCAGTACGTC. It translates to CARRGDRGGNEQYV.

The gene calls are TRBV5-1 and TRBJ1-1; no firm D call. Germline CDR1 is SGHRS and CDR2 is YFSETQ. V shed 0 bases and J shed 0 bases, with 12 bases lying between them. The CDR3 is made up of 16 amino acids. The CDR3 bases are TGCGCCAGCAGCTTGGCCGGTGTAGACATGAACACTGAAGCTTTCTTT. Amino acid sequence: CASSLAGVDMNTEAFF.

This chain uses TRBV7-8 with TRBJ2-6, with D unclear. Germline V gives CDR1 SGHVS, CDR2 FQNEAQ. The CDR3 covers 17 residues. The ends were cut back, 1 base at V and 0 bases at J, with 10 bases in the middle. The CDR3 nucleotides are TGTGCCAGCAGCTTAGGACTTGCGTTCTCTGGGGCCAACGTCCTGACTTTC. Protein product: CASSLGLAFSGANVLTF.

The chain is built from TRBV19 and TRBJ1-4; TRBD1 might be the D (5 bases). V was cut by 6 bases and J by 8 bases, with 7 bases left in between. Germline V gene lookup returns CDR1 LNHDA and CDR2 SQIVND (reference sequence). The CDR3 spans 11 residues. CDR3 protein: CASRNREKLFF. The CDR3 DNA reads TGTGCCAGTAGAAACAGGGAAAAACTGTTTTTT.

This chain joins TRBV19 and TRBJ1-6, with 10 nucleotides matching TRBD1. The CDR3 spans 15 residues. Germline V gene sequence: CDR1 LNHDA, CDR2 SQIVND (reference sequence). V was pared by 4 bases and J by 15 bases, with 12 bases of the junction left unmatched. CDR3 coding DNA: TGTGCCAGTAGTACGGGACAGGGGAAAGGTGGTCACCTCCACTTT. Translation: CASSTGQGKGGHLHF.

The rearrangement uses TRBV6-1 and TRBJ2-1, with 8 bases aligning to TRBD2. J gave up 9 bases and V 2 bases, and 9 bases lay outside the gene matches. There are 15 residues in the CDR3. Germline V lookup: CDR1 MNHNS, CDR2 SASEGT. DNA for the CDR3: TGTGCCAGCAGTGAAACTAGCGGTCCAGTGGGTGAGCAGTTCTTC. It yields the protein CASSETSGPVGEQFF.

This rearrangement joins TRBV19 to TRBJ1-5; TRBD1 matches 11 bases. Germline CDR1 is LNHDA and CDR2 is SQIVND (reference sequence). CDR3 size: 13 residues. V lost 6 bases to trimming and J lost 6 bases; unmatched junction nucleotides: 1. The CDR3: CASRGTGGQPQHF. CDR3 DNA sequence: TGTGCCAGTAGGGGGACAGGGGGTCAGCCCCAGCATTTT.

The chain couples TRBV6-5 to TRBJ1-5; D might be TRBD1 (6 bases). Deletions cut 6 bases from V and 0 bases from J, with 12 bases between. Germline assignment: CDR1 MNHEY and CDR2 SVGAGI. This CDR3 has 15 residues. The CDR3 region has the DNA TGTGCCAGCAGGGACGGGGGGGCTAGCAATCAGCCCCAGCATTTT. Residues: CASRDGGASNQPQHF.

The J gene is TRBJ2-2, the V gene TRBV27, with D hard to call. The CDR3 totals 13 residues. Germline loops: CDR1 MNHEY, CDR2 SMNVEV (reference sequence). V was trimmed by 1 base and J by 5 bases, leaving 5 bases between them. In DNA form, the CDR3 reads TGTGCCAGCAGTTTATGGGGAACCGGGGAGCTGTTTTTT. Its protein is CASSLWGTGELFF.

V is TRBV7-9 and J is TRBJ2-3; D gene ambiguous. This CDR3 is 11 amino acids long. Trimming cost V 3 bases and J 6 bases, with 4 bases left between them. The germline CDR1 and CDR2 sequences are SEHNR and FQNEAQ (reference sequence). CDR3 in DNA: TGTGCCAGCAGCTTGTCCGATACGCAGTATTTT. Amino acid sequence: CASSLSDTQYF.

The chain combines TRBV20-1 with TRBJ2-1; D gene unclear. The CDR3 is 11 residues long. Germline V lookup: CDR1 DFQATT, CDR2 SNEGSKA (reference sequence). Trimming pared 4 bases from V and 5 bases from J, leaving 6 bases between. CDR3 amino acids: CSAINDNEQFF. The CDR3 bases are TGCAGTGCTATCAACGACAATGAGCAGTTCTTC.

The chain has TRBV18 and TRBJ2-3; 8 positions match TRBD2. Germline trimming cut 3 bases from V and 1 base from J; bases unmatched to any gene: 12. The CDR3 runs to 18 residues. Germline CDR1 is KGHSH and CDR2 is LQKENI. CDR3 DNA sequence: TGTGCCAGCTCACCCCAGCCGTTTGTGCGGGGGGGCACAGATACGCAGTATTTT. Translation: CASSPQPFVRGGTDTQYF. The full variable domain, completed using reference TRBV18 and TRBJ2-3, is NAGVMQNPRHLVRRRGQEARLRCSPMKGHSHVYWYRQLPEEGLKFMVYLQKENIIDESGMPKERFSAEFPKEGPSILRIQQVVRGDSAAYFCASSPQPFVRGGTDTQYFGPGTRLTVL.

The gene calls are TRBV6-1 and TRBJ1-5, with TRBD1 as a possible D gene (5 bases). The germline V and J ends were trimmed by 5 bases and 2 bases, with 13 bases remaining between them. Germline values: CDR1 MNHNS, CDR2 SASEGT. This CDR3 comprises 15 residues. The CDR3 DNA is TGTGCCAGCAGTCCAGGACAAGTGCGCAATCAGCCCCAGCATTTT. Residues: CASSPGQVRNQPQHF.

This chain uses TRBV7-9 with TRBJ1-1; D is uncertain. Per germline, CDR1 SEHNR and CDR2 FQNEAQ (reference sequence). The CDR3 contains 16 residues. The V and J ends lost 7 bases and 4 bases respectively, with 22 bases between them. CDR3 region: CASTLLPGNPSTEAFF. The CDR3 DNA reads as TGTGCCAGCACCTTGCTCCCTGGGAATCCGAGCACTGAAGCTTTCTTT.

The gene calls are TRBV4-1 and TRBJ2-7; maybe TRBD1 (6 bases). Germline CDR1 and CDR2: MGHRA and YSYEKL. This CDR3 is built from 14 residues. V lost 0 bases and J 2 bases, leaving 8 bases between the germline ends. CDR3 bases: TGCGCCAGCAGCCAAGAGGACAGTACCTACGAGCAGTACTTC. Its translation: CASSQEDSTYEQYF.

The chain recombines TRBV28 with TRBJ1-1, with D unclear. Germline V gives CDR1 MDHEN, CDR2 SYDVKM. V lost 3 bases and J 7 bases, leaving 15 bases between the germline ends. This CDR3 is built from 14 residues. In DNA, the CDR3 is TGTGCCAGCAGTTTCTCCTGGCATTCTAGTGAAGCTTTCTTT. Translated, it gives CASSFSWHSSEAFF.

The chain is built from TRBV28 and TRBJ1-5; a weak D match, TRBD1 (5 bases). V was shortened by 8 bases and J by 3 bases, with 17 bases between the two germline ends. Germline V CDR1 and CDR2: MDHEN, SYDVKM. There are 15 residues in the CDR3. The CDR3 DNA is TGTGCCAGCGGCCGGGACCTTAGAGTCAATCAGCCCCAGCATTTT. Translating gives CASGRDLRVNQPQHF.

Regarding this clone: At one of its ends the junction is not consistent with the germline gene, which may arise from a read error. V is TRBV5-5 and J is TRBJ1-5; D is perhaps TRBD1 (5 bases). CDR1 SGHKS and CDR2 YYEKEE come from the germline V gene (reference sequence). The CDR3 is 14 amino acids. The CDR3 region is CASSQDGREEPQHF. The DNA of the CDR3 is TGCGCCAGCAGCCAAGACGGCAGGGAGGAGCCCCAGCATTTT.

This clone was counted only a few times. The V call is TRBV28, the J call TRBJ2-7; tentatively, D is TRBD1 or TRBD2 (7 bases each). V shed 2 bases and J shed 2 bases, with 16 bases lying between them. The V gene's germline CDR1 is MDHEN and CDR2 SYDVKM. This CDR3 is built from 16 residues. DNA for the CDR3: TGTGCCAGCAGTTTAAGGCGGCAGGGGGGGGCCTACGAGCAGTACTTC. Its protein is CASSLRRQGGAYEQYF.

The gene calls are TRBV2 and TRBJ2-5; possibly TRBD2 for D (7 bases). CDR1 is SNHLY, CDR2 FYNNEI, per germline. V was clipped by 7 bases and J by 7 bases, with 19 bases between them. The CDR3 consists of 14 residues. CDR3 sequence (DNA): TGTGCCAGCAAAGGAGGGGGGGCCAAAGGGACCCAGTACTTC. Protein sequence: CASKGGGAKGTQYF.

CDR3 DNA: TGTGCCAGCAGCTCCTCTTCAGGTTCGGTATACTCTGGAAACACCATATATTTT. Translating gives CASSSSSGSVYSGNTIYF. The V call is TRBV7-2, the J call TRBJ1-3, with D uncertain. V gave up 4 bases and J gave up 0 bases, with 19 bases separating them. This CDR3 is 18 amino acids long. CDR1 and CDR2 from the germline V gene are SGHTA and FQGNSA.

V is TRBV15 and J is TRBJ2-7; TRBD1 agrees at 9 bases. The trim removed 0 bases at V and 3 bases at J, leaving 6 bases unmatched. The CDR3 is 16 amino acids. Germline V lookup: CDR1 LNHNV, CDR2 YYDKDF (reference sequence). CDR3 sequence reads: CATSRDLSGQGYEQYF. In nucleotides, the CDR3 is TGTGCCACCAGCAGAGACTTATCGGGACAGGGCTACGAGCAGTACTTC.

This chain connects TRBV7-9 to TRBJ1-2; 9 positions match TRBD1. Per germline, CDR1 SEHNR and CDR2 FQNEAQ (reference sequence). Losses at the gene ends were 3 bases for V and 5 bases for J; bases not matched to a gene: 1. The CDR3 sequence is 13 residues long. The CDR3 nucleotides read TGTGCCAGCAGCTTCGGGACAGGGTATGGCTACACCTTC. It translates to CASSFGTGYGYTF.

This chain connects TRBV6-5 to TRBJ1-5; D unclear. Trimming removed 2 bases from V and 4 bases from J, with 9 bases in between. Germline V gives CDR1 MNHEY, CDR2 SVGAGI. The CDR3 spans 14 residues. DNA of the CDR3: TGTGCCAGCAGTTACCAGGCGGTAAATCAGCCCCAGCATTTT. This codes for CASSYQAVNQPQHF.